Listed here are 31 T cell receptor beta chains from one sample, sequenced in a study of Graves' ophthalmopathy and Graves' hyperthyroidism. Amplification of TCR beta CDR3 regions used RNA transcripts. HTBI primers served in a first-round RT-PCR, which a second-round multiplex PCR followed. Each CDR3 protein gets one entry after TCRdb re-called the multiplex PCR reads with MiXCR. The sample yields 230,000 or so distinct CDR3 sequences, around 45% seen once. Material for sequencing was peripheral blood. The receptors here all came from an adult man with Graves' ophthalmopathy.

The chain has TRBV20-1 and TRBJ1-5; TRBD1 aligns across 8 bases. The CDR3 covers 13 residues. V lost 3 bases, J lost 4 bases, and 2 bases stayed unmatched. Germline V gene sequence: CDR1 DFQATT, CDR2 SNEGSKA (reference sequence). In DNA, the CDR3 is TGCAGTGCTAGGGGGACAGGTAATCAGCCCCAGCATTTT. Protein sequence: CSARGTGNQPQHF.

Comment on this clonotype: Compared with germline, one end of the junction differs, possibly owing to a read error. Written as DNA, the CDR3 is TGTGCCAGTAGCTCGGGGACAGCGTCTAACTATGGCTACACCTTC. This translates into CASSSGTASNYGYTF. The V and J genes are TRBV7-8 and TRBJ1-2; 7 bases are a match to TRBD1. This CDR3 spans 15 amino acids. Germline V gene data show CDR1 as SGHVS and CDR2 as FQNEAQ.

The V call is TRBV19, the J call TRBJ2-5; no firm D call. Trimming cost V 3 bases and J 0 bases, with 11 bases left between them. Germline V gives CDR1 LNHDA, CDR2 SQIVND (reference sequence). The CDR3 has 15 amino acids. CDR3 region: CASSIKFLYQETQYF. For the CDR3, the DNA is TGTGCCAGTAGTATTAAGTTCTTGTACCAAGAGACCCAGTACTTC.

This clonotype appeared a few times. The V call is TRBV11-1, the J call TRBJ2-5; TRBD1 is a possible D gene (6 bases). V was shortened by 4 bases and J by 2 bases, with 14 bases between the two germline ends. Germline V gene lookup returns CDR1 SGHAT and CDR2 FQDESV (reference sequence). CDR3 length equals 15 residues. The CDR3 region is CASSSNFGQQETQYF. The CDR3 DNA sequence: TGTGCCAGCAGCTCCAACTTCGGACAGCAAGAGACCCAGTACTTC.

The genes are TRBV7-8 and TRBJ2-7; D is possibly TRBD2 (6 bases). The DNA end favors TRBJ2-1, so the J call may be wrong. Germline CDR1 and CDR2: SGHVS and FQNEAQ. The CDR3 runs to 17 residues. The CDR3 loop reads CASSLGGTQEGFNEQFF. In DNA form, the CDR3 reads TGTGCCAGCAGCTTAGGGGGGACGCAGGAGGGCTTCAATGAGCAGTTCTTC.

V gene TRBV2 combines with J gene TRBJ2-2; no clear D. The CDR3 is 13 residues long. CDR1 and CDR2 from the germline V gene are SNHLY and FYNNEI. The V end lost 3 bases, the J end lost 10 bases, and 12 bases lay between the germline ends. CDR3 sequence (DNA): TGTGCCAGCAGTGATGACGGAAACGTGGAGCTGTTTTTT. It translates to CASSDDGNVELFF.

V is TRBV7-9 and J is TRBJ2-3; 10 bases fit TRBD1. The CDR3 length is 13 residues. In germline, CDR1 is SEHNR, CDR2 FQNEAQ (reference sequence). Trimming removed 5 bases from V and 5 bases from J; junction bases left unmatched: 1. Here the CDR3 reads CASSRDRGDTQYF. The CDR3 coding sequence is TGTGCCAGCAGCCGGGACAGGGGAGATACGCAGTATTTT.

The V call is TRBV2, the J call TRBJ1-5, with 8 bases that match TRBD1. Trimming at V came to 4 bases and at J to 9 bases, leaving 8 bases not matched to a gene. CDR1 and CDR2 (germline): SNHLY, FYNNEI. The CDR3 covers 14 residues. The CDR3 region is CASSGRSGGTPQHF. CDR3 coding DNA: TGTGCCAGCAGTGGACGCTCAGGGGGCACGCCCCAGCATTTT.

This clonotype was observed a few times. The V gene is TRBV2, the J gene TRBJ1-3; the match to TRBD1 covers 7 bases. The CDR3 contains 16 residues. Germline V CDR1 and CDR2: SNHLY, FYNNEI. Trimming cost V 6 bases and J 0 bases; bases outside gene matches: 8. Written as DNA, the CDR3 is TGTGCCAGCAGGGTTGGGACAGCCCTCTCTGGAAACACCATATATTTT. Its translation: CASRVGTALSGNTIYF.

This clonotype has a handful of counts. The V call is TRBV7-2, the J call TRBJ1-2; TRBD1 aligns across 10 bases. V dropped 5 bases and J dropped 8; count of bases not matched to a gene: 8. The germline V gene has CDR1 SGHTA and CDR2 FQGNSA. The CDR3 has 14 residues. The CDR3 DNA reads TGTGCCAGCAGCGAAAGGACAGGGGGTGTGGGCTACACCTTC. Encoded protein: CASSERTGGVGYTF.

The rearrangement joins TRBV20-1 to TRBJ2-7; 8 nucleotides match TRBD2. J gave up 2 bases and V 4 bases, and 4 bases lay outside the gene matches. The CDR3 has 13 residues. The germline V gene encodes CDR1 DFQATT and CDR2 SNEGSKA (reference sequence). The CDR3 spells CSATTSGTYEQYF. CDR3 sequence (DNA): TGCAGTGCTACCACTAGCGGTACCTACGAGCAGTACTTC.

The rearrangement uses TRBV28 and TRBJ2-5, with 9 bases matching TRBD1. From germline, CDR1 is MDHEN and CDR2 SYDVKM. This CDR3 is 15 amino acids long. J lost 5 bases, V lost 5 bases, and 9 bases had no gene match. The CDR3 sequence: CASSQGQGLWETQYF. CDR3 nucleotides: TGTGCCAGCAGTCAGGGACAGGGCTTGTGGGAGACCCAGTACTTC.

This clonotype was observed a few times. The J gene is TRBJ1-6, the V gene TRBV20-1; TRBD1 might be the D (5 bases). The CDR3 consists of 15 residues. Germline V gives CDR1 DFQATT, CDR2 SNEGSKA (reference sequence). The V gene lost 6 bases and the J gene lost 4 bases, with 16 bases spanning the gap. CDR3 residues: CSATGGEMYNSPLHF. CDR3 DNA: TGCAGTGCCACGGGGGGGGAAATGTATAATTCACCCCTCCACTTT.

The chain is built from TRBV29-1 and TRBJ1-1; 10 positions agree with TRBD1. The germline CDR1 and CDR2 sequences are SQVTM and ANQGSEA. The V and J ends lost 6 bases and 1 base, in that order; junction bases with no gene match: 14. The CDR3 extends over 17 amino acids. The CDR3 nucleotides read TGCAGCGTCGGGGGGGGGACAGGGGTACCTGGGAACACTGAAGCTTTCTTT. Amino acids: CSVGGGTGVPGNTEAFF.

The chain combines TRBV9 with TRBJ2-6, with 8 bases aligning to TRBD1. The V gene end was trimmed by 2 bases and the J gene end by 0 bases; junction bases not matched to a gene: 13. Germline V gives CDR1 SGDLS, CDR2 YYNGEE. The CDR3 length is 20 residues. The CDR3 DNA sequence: TGTGCCAGCAGCGTCTCGAGTGGGACAGGCTACCTCTCTGGGGCCAACGTCCTGACTTTC. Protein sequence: CASSVSSGTGYLSGANVLTF.

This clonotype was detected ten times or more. DNA for the CDR3: TGCAGTGCTATTTGGCCCGGGATGGGCACTGAAGCTTTCTTT. This encodes CSAIWPGMGTEAFF. V gene TRBV20-1 combines with J gene TRBJ1-1; D remains ambiguous. Germline V gene lookup returns CDR1 DFQATT and CDR2 SNEGSKA (reference sequence). V lost 4 bases and J lost 4, with 16 bases in between. The CDR3 consists of 14 residues.

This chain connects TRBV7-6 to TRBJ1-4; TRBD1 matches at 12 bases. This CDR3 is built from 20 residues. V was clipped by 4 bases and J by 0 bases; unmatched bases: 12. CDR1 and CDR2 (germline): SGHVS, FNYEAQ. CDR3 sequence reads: CASSSDRDRGLVATNEKLFF. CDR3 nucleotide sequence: TGTGCCAGCAGCTCCGACCGGGACAGGGGGCTTGTTGCAACTAATGAAAAACTGTTTTTT.

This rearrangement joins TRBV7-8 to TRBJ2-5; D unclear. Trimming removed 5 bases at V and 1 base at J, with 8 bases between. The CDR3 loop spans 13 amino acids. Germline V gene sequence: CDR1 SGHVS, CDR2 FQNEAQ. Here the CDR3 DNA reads TGTGCCAGCAGCCTAACGTTCCAAGAGACCCAGTACTTC. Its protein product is CASSLTFQETQYF.

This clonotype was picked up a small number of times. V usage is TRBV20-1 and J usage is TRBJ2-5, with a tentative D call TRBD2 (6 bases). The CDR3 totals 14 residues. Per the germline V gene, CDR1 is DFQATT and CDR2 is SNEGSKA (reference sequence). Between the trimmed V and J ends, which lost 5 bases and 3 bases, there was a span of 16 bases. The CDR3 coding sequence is TGCAGTGCTGTGTTTGTGGGGGGAAAAGAGACCCAGTACTTC. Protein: CSAVFVGGKETQYF.

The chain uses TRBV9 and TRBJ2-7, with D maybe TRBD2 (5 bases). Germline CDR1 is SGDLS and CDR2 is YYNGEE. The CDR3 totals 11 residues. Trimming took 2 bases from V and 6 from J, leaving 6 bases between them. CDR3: CASSVAGEQYF. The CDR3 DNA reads TGTGCCAGCAGCGTTGCGGGCGAGCAGTACTTC.

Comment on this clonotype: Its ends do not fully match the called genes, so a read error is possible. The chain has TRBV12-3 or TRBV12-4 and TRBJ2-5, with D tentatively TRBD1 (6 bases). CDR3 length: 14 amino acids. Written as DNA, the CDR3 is TGTGCCACCAGTGATCCCACAGGGTTCGGGACCCAGTACTTC. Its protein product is CATSDPTGFGTQYF.

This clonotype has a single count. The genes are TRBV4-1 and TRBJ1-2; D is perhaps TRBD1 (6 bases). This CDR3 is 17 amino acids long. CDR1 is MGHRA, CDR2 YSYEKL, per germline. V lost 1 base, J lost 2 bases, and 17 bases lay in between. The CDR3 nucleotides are TGCGCCAGCAGCCAAGGAGGAACAGGGAAGGGAAACTATGGCTACACCTTC. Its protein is CASSQGGTGKGNYGYTF.

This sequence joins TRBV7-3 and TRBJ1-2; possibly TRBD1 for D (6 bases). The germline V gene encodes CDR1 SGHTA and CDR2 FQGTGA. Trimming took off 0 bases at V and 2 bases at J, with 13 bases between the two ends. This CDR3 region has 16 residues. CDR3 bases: TGTGCCAGCAGCTTAACGGCACAGGGCCCGAACTATGGCTACACCTTC. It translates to CASSLTAQGPNYGYTF.

CDR3 nucleotides: TGTGCCAGCCGGGCAGGGGTCGGCACTGAAGCTTTCTTT. It specifies CASRAGVGTEAFF. The V and J genes are TRBV7-4 and TRBJ1-1, with a possible D match to TRBD1 (6 bases). CDR3 length: 13 residues. V was trimmed by 8 bases and J by 4 bases, leaving 14 bases between them. CDR1 is SGHVT, CDR2 SQSDAQ, per germline.

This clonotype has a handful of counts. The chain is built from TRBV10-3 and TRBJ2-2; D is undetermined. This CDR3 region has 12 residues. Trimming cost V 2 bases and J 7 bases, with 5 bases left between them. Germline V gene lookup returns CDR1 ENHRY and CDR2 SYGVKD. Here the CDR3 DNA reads TGTGCCATCAGTGAGGTCGACGGGGAGCTGTTTTTT. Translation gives CAISEVDGELFF.

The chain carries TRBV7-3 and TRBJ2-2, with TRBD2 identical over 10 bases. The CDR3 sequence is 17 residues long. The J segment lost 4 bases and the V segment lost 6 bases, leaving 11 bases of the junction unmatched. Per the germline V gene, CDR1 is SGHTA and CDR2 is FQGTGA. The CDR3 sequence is CASSSRLAGASTGELFF. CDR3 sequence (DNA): TGTGCCAGCAGTTCGCGACTAGCGGGTGCAAGCACCGGGGAGCTGTTTTTT.

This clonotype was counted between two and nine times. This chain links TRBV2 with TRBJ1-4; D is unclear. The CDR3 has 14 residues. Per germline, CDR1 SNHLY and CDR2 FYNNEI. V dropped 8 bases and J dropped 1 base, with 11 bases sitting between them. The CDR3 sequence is CASGSVETNEKLFF. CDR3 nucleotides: TGTGCCAGCGGGAGTGTCGAAACTAATGAAAAACTGTTTTTT. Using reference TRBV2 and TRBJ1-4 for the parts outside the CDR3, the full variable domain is EPEVTQTPSHQVTQMGQEVILRCVPISNHLYFYWYRQILGQKVEFLVSFYNNEISEKSEIFDDQFSVERPDGSNFTLKIRSTKLEDSAMYFCASGSVETNEKLFFGSGTQLSVL.

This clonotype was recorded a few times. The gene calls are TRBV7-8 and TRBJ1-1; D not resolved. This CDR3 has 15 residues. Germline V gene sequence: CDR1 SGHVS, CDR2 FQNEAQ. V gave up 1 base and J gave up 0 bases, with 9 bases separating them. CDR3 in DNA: TGTGCCAGCAGCTTAGTCGCAGCAGTGAACACTGAAGCTTTCTTT. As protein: CASSLVAAVNTEAFF.

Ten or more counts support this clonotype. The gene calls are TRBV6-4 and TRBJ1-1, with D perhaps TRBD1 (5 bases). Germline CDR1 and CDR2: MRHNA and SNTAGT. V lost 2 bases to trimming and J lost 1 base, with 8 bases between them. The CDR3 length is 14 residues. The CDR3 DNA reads TGTGCCAGCAGTGACGGCAGGGAGAACACTGAAGCTTTCTTT. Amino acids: CASSDGRENTEAFF.

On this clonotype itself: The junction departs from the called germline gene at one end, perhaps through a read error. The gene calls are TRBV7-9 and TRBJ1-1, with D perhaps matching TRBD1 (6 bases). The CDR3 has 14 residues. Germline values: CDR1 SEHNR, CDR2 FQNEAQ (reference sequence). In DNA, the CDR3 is TGTGCCAGCTCGGGGACACTATCAAACACCGAAGCTTTCTTT. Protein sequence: CASSGTLSNTEAFF.

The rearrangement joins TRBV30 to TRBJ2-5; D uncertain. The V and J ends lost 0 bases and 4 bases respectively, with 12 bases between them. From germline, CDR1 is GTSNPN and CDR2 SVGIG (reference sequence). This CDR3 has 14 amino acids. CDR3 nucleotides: TGTGCCTGGAGTGTCCCCCTTTTCGGAGAGACCCAGTACTTC. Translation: CAWSVPLFGETQYF.